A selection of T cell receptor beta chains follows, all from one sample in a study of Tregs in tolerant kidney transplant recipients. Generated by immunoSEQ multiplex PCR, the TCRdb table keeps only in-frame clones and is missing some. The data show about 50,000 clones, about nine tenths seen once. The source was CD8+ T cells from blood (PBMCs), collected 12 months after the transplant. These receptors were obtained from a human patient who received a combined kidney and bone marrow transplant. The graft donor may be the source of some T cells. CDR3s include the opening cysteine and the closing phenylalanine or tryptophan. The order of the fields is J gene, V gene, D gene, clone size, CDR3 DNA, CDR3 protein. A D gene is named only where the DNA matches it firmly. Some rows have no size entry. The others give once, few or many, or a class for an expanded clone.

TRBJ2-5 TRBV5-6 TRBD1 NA TGTGCCAGCAGCCAGACCGACAGGGGAGCTGCAGAGACCCAGTACTTC CASSQTDRGAAETQYF
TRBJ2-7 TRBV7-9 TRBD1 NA TGTGCCAGCAGCCCTCCTAACCGGGACAGCTACGAGCAGTACTTC CASSPPNRDSYEQYF
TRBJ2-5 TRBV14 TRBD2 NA TGTGCCAGCAGCCTATACTATGGGACTAGCGGGCCTCAAGAGACCCAGTACTTC CASSLYYGTSGPQETQYF
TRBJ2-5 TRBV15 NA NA TGTGCCACCAGCAGAGTTAATCAGCGTGCGGAGACCCAGTACTTC CATSRVNQRAETQYF
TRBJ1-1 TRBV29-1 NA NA TGCAGCCCAGGGGCCTGGGATGGTTCGTCCATGAACACTGAAGCTTTCTTT CSPGAWDGSSMNTEAFF
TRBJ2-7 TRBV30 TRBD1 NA TGTGCCTGGAGTACCGGGACAGGGAGCTACGAGCAGTACTTC CAWSTGTGSYEQYF
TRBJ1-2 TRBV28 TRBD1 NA TGTGCCAGCAGTCCGGGGACAGGGACCTATGGCTACACCTTC CASSPGTGTYGYTF
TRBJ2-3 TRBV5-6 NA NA TGTGCCAGCAGCTTGGGTCGAGATACGCAGTATTTT CASSLGRDTQYF
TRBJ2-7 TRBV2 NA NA TGTGCCAGCATTGGCAGGGGCCCTCTTAGGGCAGGTCACGAGCAGTACTTC CASIGRGPLRAGHEQYF
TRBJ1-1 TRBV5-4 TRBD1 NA TGTGCCAGCAGCCATCGACAGGGGGCGTACCAGAACACTGAAGCTTTCTTT CASSHRQGAYQNTEAFF
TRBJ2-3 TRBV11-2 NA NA TGTGCCAGCAGCTTATTATTTTCGCGGGCGTACGGCACAGATACGCAGTATTTT CASSLLFSRAYGTDTQYF
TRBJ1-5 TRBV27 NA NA TGTGCCAGCCCGGTTGGTAGTGGCAATCAGCCCCAGCATTTT CASPVGSGNQPQHF
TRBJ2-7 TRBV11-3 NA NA TGTGCCAGCAGCATAGTTTACAGTTACGAGCAGTACTTC CASSIVYSYEQYF
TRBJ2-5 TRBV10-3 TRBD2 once TGTGCCATCAGTGCCGGGACTAGCGGGAGTATGGGAGAGACCCAGTACTTC CAISAGTSGSMGETQYF
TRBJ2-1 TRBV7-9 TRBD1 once TGTGCCAGCACGGGACAGTTTAATGAGCAGTTCTTC CASTGQFNEQFF
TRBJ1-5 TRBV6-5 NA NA TGTGCCAGCGGGTTCGAGGTCCAGCCCCAGCATTTT CASGFEVQPQHF
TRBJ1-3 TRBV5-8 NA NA TGTGCCAGCAGTCCACAGGTCTCTGGAAACACCATATATTTT CASSPQVSGNTIYF
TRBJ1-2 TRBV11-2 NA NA TGTGCCAGCAGCTTGAACGACAGGAGCTATGGCTACACCTTC CASSLNDRSYGYTF
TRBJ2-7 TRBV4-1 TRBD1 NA TGCGCCAGCAGCCTGGGACAGGCCGGGTACGAGCAGTACTTC CASSLGQAGYEQYF
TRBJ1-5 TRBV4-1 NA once TGCGCCAGCAGCCAACGCGACAGGTTAAATCAGCCCCAGCATTTT CASSQRDRLNQPQHF
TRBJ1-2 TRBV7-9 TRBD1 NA TGTGCCAGCAGTTACAGGGGCGGCTACACCTTC CASSYRGGYTF
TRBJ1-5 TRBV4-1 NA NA TGCGCCAGCAGCCAAGTCTCAGGGGTGTTAGGCAATCAGCCCCAGCATTTT CASSQVSGVLGNQPQHF
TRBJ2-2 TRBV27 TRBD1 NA TGTGCCAGCAGTGGGACAGGGAGGAGCACCGGGGAGCTGTTTTTT CASSGTGRSTGELFF
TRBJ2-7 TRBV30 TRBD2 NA TGTGCCTGTTACGGGCGGGAGATCTACGAGCAGTACTTC CACYGREIYEQYF
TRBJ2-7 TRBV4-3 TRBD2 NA TGCGCCAGCAGCCAAGGGCTAGCGGCGACCTACGAGCAGTACTTC CASSQGLAATYEQYF
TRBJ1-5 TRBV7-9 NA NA TGTGCCAGCAGCTCGAACCTCCGGGACAACTCGCCCCAGCATTTT CASSSNLRDNSPQHF
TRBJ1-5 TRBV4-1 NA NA TGCGCCAGCAGCCAAGCCCGGGAGGCGCCGAATCAGCCCCAGCATTTT CASSQAREAPNQPQHF
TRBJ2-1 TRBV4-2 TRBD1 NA TGTGCCAGCAGCTATCGACAGGGATACTACAATGAGCAGTTCTTC CASSYRQGYYNEQFF
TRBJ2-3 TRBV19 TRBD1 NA TGTGCCAGTGAACAGGGGGCAGGCACAGATACGCAGTATTTT CASEQGAGTDTQYF
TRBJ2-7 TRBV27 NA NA TGTGCCAGCAGTACGACATTCTCCTACGAGCAGTACTTC CASSTTFSYEQYF
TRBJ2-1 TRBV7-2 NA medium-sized TGTGCCAGCAAGACGACGCGGTCCTACAATGAGCAGTTCTTC CASKTTRSYNEQFF
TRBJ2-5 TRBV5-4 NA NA TGTGCCAGCAGCTTGTCTCAGGGGTTGGGAGAGACCCAGTACTTC CASSLSQGLGETQYF
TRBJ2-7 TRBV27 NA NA TGTGCCAGTTCTCCTCGGAGGGGCCACGAGCAGTACTTC CASSPRRGHEQYF
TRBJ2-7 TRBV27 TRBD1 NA TGTGCCAGCAGTTCCGGGACAGGGTTGCACGAGCAGTACTTC CASSSGTGLHEQYF
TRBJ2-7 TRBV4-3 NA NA TGCGCCAGCAGCCAGGACAGCTACTCCTACGAGCAGTACTTC CASSQDSYSYEQYF
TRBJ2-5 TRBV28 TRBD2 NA TGTGCCAGCAGCCCGAGGGAGGGGAAATCCCAAGAGACCCAGTACTTC CASSPREGKSQETQYF
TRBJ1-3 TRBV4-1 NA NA TGCGCCAGCAGCCAATTCGGGTCATTCCCCTCTGGAAACACCATATATTTT CASSQFGSFPSGNTIYF
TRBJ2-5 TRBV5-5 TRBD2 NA TGTGCCAGCAGCTTGTGGGGGGCGGGGGGCTCCCGACAAGAGACCCAGTACTTC CASSLWGAGGSRQETQYF
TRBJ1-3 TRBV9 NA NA TGTGCCAGCCAAGGGGGTGTTGGAAACACCATATATTTT CASQGGVGNTIYF
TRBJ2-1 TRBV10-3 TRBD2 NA TGTGCCATCAGTGAGCTGTCCCCTAGCGGGCGTTCCTACAATGAGCAGTTCTTC CAISELSPSGRSYNEQFF
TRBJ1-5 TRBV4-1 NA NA TGCGCCAGCAGCCAAGATATACGGGCGGGGCAGCCCCAGCATTTT CASSQDIRAGQPQHF
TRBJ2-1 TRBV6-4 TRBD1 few TGTGCCAGCAGCGAGGGGACAGGGGCCAATGAGCAGTTCTTC CASSEGTGANEQFF
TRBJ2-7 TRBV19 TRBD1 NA TGTGCCAGTAGTATAGCTGGGACAGGACACTACGAGCAGTACTTC CASSIAGTGHYEQYF
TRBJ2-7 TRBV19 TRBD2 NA TGTGCCAGTAGTTCGGGGACTAGCGGGACCTACGAGCAGTACTTC CASSSGTSGTYEQYF
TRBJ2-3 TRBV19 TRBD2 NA TGTGCCACTACCCTAGCGGGAGGGGGAAATACGCAGTATTTT CATTLAGGGNTQYF
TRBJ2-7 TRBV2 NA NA TGTGCCAGCAGTGTTCTAGTCTACGAGCAGTACTTC CASSVLVYEQYF
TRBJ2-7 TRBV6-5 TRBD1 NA TGTGCCAGCAGTACCTCGGGACAGGGACCCTACGAGCAGTACTTC CASSTSGQGPYEQYF
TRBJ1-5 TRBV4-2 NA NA TGTGCCAGCAGCTTTGGCAGCGGAGGGTATCCCCCCCAGCATTTT CASSFGSGGYPPQHF
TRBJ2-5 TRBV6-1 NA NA TGTGCCAGCAGTGAACTGGCAGTCCAAGAGACCCAGTACTTC CASSELAVQETQYF
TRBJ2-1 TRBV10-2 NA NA TGCGCCAGCATCGGCACACGGGATGAGCAGTTCTTC CASIGTRDEQFF